The clone carrying this T cell receptor beta chain was counted ten times or more. The antigen is undetermined. This entry is derived from a study of T-cell reconstitution after alpha-beta-depleted transplantation in children. This CDR3 has 15 amino acids. Germline lookup yields CDR1 SGHTA and CDR2 FQGNSA. The J segment lost 0 bases and the V segment lost 2 bases, leaving 3 bases of the junction unmatched. Library preparation (for TCRbeta) was performed with unique molecular identifiers. One entry per CDR3 protein results from TCRdb running MiXCR on the PCR reads. This table has nearly 350,000 distinct CDR3 sequences, roughly 16% appearing once. Findings of the study overall: Reportedly, alpha-beta T cells present about two months post-transplant originated from several hundred expanded clones of graft origin. A year post-transplant, T-cell counts and diversity derived mostly from newly produced T cells. Elevated TCRbeta diversity at day 60 was traced, in some patients, to surviving recipient T cells and thymic progenitors.

The TCR originated in a male patient aged 2 to 9 who had a stem cell transplant for acute lymphoblastic leukemia, so the T cells may come from the graft donor. Sequenced material: PBMCs, mostly from graft donor cells, taken 360 days after TCRalphabeta/CD19-depleted stem cell transplant. The chain has TRBV7-2 and TRBJ1-1; TRBD1 agrees at 7 bases. In DNA, the CDR3 is TGTGCCAGCAGCTTAAGGGGGCTGGTGAACACTGAAGCTTTCTTT. It translates to CASSLRGLVNTEAFF.